Following are 27 T cell receptor beta chains from one sample sequenced in a study of T-cell reconstitution after alpha-beta-depleted transplantation in children. TCRbeta library preparation incorporated unique molecular identifiers. TCRdb reprocessed the PCR reads with MiXCR, giving one entry per CDR3 protein. In the table there are hundreds of thousands of distinct CDR3 sequences, approximately 12% of which are singletons. The starting material was PBMCs, mostly from graft donor cells, obtained 360 days after TCRalphabeta/CD19-depleted stem cell transplant. All receptors derive from a male patient younger than 18 who had a stem cell transplant for acute myeloid leukemia, so the T cells may come from the graft donor.

About this clonotype itself: At one boundary the junction diverges from the germline segment, which might be a read error. The chain employs TRBV28 and TRBJ1-1; D unclear. The CDR3 length is 12 residues. Germline V lookup: CDR1 MDHEN, CDR2 SYDVKM. CDR3 loop: CASSFADTEAFF. CDR3 nucleotide sequence: TGTGCCAGCAGTTTTGCTGACACAGAAGCTTTCTTT.

There are many counts of this clonotype. The chain has TRBV6-2 or TRBV6-3 and TRBJ2-7; D assignment may be TRBD1 or TRBD2 (6 bases each). The V end was cut by 8 bases, the J end by 1 base, with 9 bases between. Germline CDR1 and CDR2: MNHEY and SVGEGT. This CDR3 region has 12 residues. CDR3 nucleotide sequence: TGTGCCAGCGGCGGGACATCCTACGAGCAGTACTTC. Residues: CASGGTSYEQYF.

This clonotype was observed a handful of times. One end of the junction varies from germline; a read error may be responsible. The genes are TRBV12-3 or TRBV12-4 and TRBJ2-1, with D possibly TRBD2 on 5 matching bases. The CDR3 extends over 13 amino acids. For the CDR3, the DNA is TGTGCCAGCAGCAGCGGACGTTACACTGAGCAGTTCTTC. Protein product: CASSSGRYTEQFF.

The chain joins TRBV6-5 to TRBJ2-7; 7 bases fit TRBD1. The ends lost 2 bases at V and 3 bases at J; junction bases unmatched: 7. The CDR3 has 15 amino acids. Germline V gives CDR1 MNHEY, CDR2 SVGAGI. Here the CDR3 reads CASSYGTARGYEQYF. CDR3 sequence (DNA): TGTGCCAGCAGTTACGGGACAGCCCGGGGCTACGAGCAGTACTTC.

This clonotype was detected only a few times. The gene calls are TRBV6-1 and TRBJ2-7; 13 nucleotides match TRBD2. Germline V gene data show CDR1 as MNHNS and CDR2 as SASEGT. After removal of 6 bases from V and 5 bases from J, the junction contained 7 bases not matched to a gene. The length of the CDR3 is 15 residues. This CDR3 is CASRRTSGSMDEQYF. CDR3 coding DNA: TGTGCCAGCAGACGGACTAGCGGGAGTATGGACGAGCAGTACTTC.

In this sample, this clonotype turned up a few times. V usage is TRBV9 and J usage is TRBJ1-1, with 7 bases identical to TRBD1. J gave up 1 base and V 4 bases, and 10 bases lay outside the gene matches. This CDR3 has 16 residues. From germline, CDR1 is SGDLS and CDR2 YYNGEE. Here the CDR3 DNA reads TGTGCCAGCAGCCCGACCTTTGGACAGGAGAACACTGAAGCTTTCTTT. Its protein product is CASSPTFGQENTEAFF. Full variable domain (missing parts from reference TRBV9 and TRBJ1-1): DSGVTQTPKHLITATGQRVTLRCSPRSGDLSVYWYQQSLDQGLQFLIQYYNGEERAKGNILERFSAQQFPDLHSELNLSSLELGDSALYFCASSPTFGQENTEAFFGQGTRLTVV.

A few counts support this clonotype. The chain joins TRBV7-8 to TRBJ2-7; D remains unclear. Trimming took 1 base from V and 5 from J, leaving 12 bases between them. This CDR3 region has 14 residues. Germline V lookup: CDR1 SGHVS, CDR2 FQNEAQ. CDR3 DNA sequence: TGTGCCAGCAGCTTAGGGGGAACGGCCCACGAGCAGTACTTC. Protein product: CASSLGGTAHEQYF.

This clonotype was counted a few times. The chain is built from TRBV4-2 and TRBJ2-5; no clear D. V was clipped by 0 bases and J by 1 base, with 15 bases between them. Germline V gives CDR1 LGHNA, CDR2 YNFKEQ. This CDR3 spans 17 amino acids. The chain's CDR3 is CASSQDKISKIQETQYF. Written as DNA, the CDR3 is TGTGCCAGCAGCCAAGATAAAATTTCGAAGATCCAAGAGACCCAGTACTTC.

The chain combines TRBV12-3 or TRBV12-4 with TRBJ2-5; the match to TRBD2 covers 10 bases. The CDR3 loop spans 15 amino acids. Trimming removed 5 bases from V and 5 bases from J; junction bases left unmatched: 8. CDR3 DNA: TGTGCCAGCAGTGCCCAGCGGGAGGGCCAGGAGACCCAGTACTTC. It translates to CASSAQREGQETQYF.

The chain carries TRBV5-1 and TRBJ2-1, with TRBD1 matching over 10 bases. J lost 6 bases, V lost 6 bases, and 6 bases had no gene match. The CDR3 has 14 amino acids. The germline gives CDR1 SGHRS, CDR2 YFSETQ. CDR3 loop: CASTSGTGVNEQFF. The CDR3 DNA reads TGCGCCAGCACGTCCGGGACAGGGGTCAATGAGCAGTTCTTC.

Ten or more counts support this clonotype. The chain links TRBV28 to TRBJ2-7, with 10 bases identical to TRBD2. The length of the CDR3 is 14 residues. Trimming cost V 2 bases and J 6 bases; bases outside gene matches: 4. Germline loops: CDR1 MDHEN, CDR2 SYDVKM. The CDR3 here is CASSLGLAGAEQYF. CDR3 nucleotide sequence: TGTGCCAGCAGTTTAGGGCTAGCGGGAGCCGAGCAGTACTTC.

This clonotype occurred a few times. J is TRBJ1-1 and V is TRBV6-6; D is ambiguous. The ends were cut back, 6 bases at V and 6 bases at J, with 11 bases in the middle. The CDR3 loop spans 12 amino acids. Looked up from germline, CDR1 is MNHNY and CDR2 is SVGAGI (reference sequence). CDR3 nucleotide sequence: TGTGCCAGCAGCCTTTTGTTAGCTGAAGCTTTCTTT. It translates to CASSLLLAEAFF.

The chain employs TRBV15 and TRBJ2-1; D possibly matches TRBD1 or TRBD2 (5 bases each). CDR1 is LNHNV and CDR2 is YYDKDF in the germline V gene (reference sequence). This CDR3 has 17 residues. With 0 bases removed from V and 0 bases from J, the gap between germline ends came to 12 bases. CDR3 coding DNA: TGTGCCACCAGCAGAGACCGGGACCTCCGCTCCTACAATGAGCAGTTCTTC. Its translation: CATSRDRDLRSYNEQFF.

Ten or more counts support this clonotype. The rearrangement links TRBV12-3 or TRBV12-4 to TRBJ1-1; 8 nucleotides align to TRBD1. V dropped 6 bases and J dropped 0; count of bases not matched to a gene: 6. The CDR3 runs 15 residues. The CDR3 region is CASRSDRGMNTEAFF. The CDR3 bases are TGTGCCAGCAGGTCAGACAGGGGAATGAACACTGAAGCTTTCTTT.

This clonotype has more than one count but fewer than ten. This sequence joins TRBV6-5 and TRBJ2-7, with TRBD2 as a possible D gene (5 bases). The CDR3 consists of 14 residues. The germline V gene encodes CDR1 MNHEY and CDR2 SVGAGI. V lost 2 bases and J lost 6, with 14 bases in between. CDR3 nucleotides: TGTGCCAGCAGTTACAGCGGAGGCCCGTCCGAGCAGTACTTC. Residues: CASSYSGGPSEQYF.

The chain recombines TRBV10-3 with TRBJ2-2; no clear D gene. Germline V gene lookup returns CDR1 ENHRY and CDR2 SYGVKD. Trimming took off 6 bases at V and 6 bases at J, with 11 bases between the two ends. CDR3 length: 13 residues. CDR3 DNA sequence: TGTGCCATCAGCCTAGGTTTGGCCGGGGAGCTGTTTTTT. Translation: CAISLGLAGELFF.

This clonotype has only a few counts. The chain is built from TRBV9 and TRBJ2-7; D is tentatively TRBD1 or TRBD2 (5 bases each). CDR1 and CDR2 (germline): SGDLS, YYNGEE. The CDR3 totals 15 residues. With 0 bases removed from V and 0 bases from J, the gap between germline ends came to 10 bases. DNA for the CDR3: TGTGCCAGCAGCGTAGGGGGACCGATCTCCTACGAGCAGTACTTC. Amino acids: CASSVGGPISYEQYF.

At least ten counts were recorded for this clonotype. V and J are TRBV5-1 and TRBJ2-3, with 7 positions matching TRBD2. This CDR3 is built from 15 residues. After removal of 4 bases from V and 2 bases from J, the junction contained 7 bases not matched to a gene. The germline CDR1 and CDR2 sequences are SGHRS and YFSETQ. CDR3 sequence reads: CASSISSGATDTQYF. CDR3 in DNA: TGCGCCAGCAGCATATCTAGCGGAGCCACAGATACGCAGTATTTT. Complete variable domain (other parts from reference TRBV5-1 and TRBJ2-3): KAGVTQTPRYLIKTRGQQVTLSCSPISGHRSVSWYQQTPGQGLQFLFEYFSETQRNKGNFPGRFSGRQFSNSRSEMNVSTLELGDSALYLCASSISSGATDTQYFGPGTRLTVL.

The chain recombines TRBV4-3 with TRBJ2-1; TRBD2 agrees at 8 bases. Trimming took 5 bases from V and 4 from J; bases not matched to a gene: 10. This CDR3 is built from 16 residues. Germline assignment: CDR1 LGHNA and CDR2 YSLEER. As DNA, the CDR3 is TGCGCCAGCAGCGGTCACTCGCGGGGGGCTTACAATGAGCAGTTCTTC. Translation: CASSGHSRGAYNEQFF.

In this sample, this clonotype turned up many times. This chain's CDR3 is CASSLGLGSTDTQYF. In DNA form, the CDR3 reads TGTGCCAGCAGCTTAGGTCTTGGCAGCACAGATACGCAGTATTTT. The chain is built from TRBV7-3 and TRBJ2-3; D is uncertain. Trimming took 2 bases from V and 0 from J, leaving 9 bases between them. From germline, CDR1 is SGHTA and CDR2 FQGTGA. The CDR3 is 15 amino acids.

This chain connects TRBV21-1 to TRBJ1-4. TRBV21-1 is an annotated pseudogene. The CDR3 runs to 15 residues. For the CDR3, the DNA is TGTGCCAGCAGCATTCTGGCCAGAACTAATGAAAAACTGTTTTTT. This gives the protein CASSILARTNEKLFF.

The chain recombines TRBV12-3 or TRBV12-4 with TRBJ2-7; 7 nucleotides agree with TRBD1. The CDR3 runs to 15 residues. Losses at the gene ends were 8 bases for V and 0 bases for J; bases not matched to a gene: 10. The CDR3 sequence: CASQAGQAYSYEQYF. The CDR3 region has the DNA TGTGCCAGCCAGGCAGGACAGGCTTACTCCTACGAGCAGTACTTC.

This clonotype was detected ten times or more. The chain links TRBV28 to TRBJ2-7; D remains unclear. The CDR3 totals 14 residues. In germline, CDR1 is MDHEN, CDR2 SYDVKM. With 8 bases removed from V and 2 bases from J, the gap between germline ends came to 16 bases. The CDR3 bases are TGTGCCAGCCAGTCCTACGTAGAGACCTACGAGCAGTACTTC. Its protein is CASQSYVETYEQYF. Using reference TRBV28 and TRBJ2-7 for the parts outside the CDR3, the full variable domain is DVKVTQSSRYLVKRTGEKVFLECVQDMDHENMFWYRQDPGLGLRLIYFSYDVKMKEKGDIPEGYSVSREKKERFSLILESASTNQTSMYLCASQSYVETYEQYFGPGTRLTVT.

The chain links TRBV29-1 to TRBJ2-5, with 10 bases that match TRBD1. Germline CDR1 is SQVTM and CDR2 is ANQGSEA. V shed 7 bases, J shed 5 bases, and the junction held 4 bases outside the gene matches. CDR3 length: 12 amino acids. As DNA, the CDR3 is TGCAGCGGGGACAGGGGAAGGGAGACCCAGTACTTC. This sequence encodes CSGDRGRETQYF. Combining the CDR3 with reference TRBV29-1 and TRBJ2-5 gives the whole variable domain SAVISQKPSRDICQRGTSLTIQCQVDSQVTMMFWYRQQPGQSLTLIATANQGSEATYESGFVIDKFPISRPNLTFSTLTVSNMSPEDSSIYLCSGDRGRETQYFGPGTRLLVL.

This clonotype was found many times. The V and J genes are TRBV7-3 and TRBJ1-1; D call uncertain. Germline V gene data show CDR1 as SGHTA and CDR2 as FQGTGA. The CDR3 is 13 amino acids. The ends were cut back, 4 bases at V and 8 bases at J, with 14 bases in the middle. CDR3 sequence (DNA): TGTGCCAGCAGCTACGGACCCAAAGTCGAAGCTTTCTTT. It specifies CASSYGPKVEAFF.

This clonotype was counted between two and nine times. The chain joins TRBV19 to TRBJ2-1; 8 nucleotides line up with TRBD2. Germline CDR1 and CDR2: LNHDA and SQIVND (reference sequence). This CDR3 has 15 amino acids. V was pared by 5 bases and J by 4 bases, with 7 bases of the junction left unmatched. In nucleotides, the CDR3 is TGTGCCAGTAGTCTTTCAGCGGGAGAATACAATGAGCAGTTCTTC. It encodes CASSLSAGEYNEQFF.

This clonotype was counted at least ten times. J is TRBJ2-7 and V is TRBV7-2; D unclear. V was cut by 0 bases and J by 2 bases, with 8 bases left in between. CDR3 size: 14 residues. The germline V gene has CDR1 SGHTA and CDR2 FQGNSA. CDR3 bases: TGTGCCAGCAGCTTAGCAACTGGTGCCTACGAGCAGTACTTC. This codes for CASSLATGAYEQYF.